This note documents a single T cell receptor (beta chain) sequence. The data derive from a study of blood T cell repertoires in COVID-19. Profiling relied on immunoSEQ multiplex PCR, and the TCRdb table lists in-frame clones only, not all of them. Here the sample spans around 120,000 clones, approximately 80% being singletons. Trimming cost V 5 bases and J 8 bases; bases outside gene matches: 10. The CDR3 consists of 17 residues. Germline V CDR1 and CDR2: SGHAT, FQNNGV. This clonotype was obtained from a man aged 40-50 years with active or convalescent COVID-19. Source material: peripheral blood. J is TRBJ2-4 and V is TRBV11-2, with 15 bases identical to TRBD2. Here the CDR3 reads CASSLGRTSGGADIQYF. In DNA form, the CDR3 reads TGTGCCAGCAGCCTCGGCCGGACTAGCGGGGGGGCCGACATTCAGTACTTC.